This TCR beta chain originates from a study of identical twins. Healthy Caucasians, and only they, were the donors. General study points: Insertions were reduced in abundant cord blood beta clonotypes but not in memory repertoires.

Each cDNA held unique molecular identifiers, and template switching gave it a universal primer site. TCRdb redid the calling of the 5' RACE reads with MiXCR, one entry per CDR3 protein. The top ten clones hold about 0.98% of a sample with 700,000 or so distinct CDR3 sequences, roughly 8% of them seen once. V lost 4 bases and J 4 bases, leaving 9 bases between the germline ends. This CDR3 is 13 amino acids long. The V gene's germline CDR1 is SGHRS and CDR2 YFSETQ. This clonotype was observed many times. Its specificity is not known. These same data were also listed under a study on yellow fever vaccine responses in identical twins.

Sequencing used PBMCs. The source of this sequence is a young woman in good health. The genes are TRBV5-1 and TRBJ2-1, with D perhaps TRBD2 (5 bases). CDR3 sequence: CASSIAGYNEQFF. As DNA, the CDR3 is TGCGCCAGCAGCATCGCGGGTTACAATGAGCAGTTCTTC. Complete variable domain (other parts from reference TRBV5-1 and TRBJ2-1): KAGVTQTPRYLIKTRGQQVTLSCSPISGHRSVSWYQQTPGQGLQFLFEYFSETQRNKGNFPGRFSGRQFSNSRSEMNVSTLELGDSALYLCASSIAGYNEQFFGPGTRLTVL.